This is a list of T cell receptor beta chains from one sample in a study of blood T cell repertoires in COVID-19. Data came from immunoSEQ multiplex PCR; TCRdb stores just in-frame clones and leaves some out. The sample contains around 170,000 clones, 70% to 90% of which appear only once. Source material: peripheral blood. The receptors were gathered from a man aged 45-60 years with active or convalescent COVID-19. Both conserved end residues are part of each CDR3. The D gene is left open where the match is weak. Clone size appears in some rows only: once, few, many, or a class for an expanded clone.

V: TRBV2; J: TRBJ1-2; size: once; D: -; DNA: TGTGCCAGCAGTGATCCTTACACCTTC; CDR3: CASSDPYTF
V: TRBV30; J: TRBJ1-5; size: -; D: -; DNA: TGTGCCTGGAGTCGACAGGGCAATCAGCCCCAGCATTTT; CDR3: CAWSRQGNQPQHF
V: TRBV7-2; J: TRBJ2-4; size: -; D: -; DNA: TGTGCCAGCAGCTTCCTAGCCAAAAACATTCAGTACTTC; CDR3: CASSFLAKNIQYF
V: TRBV6-5; J: TRBJ1-5; size: few; D: TRBD1; DNA: TGTGCCAGCAGTTCCGACAGGGGCCGTCAGCCCCAGCATTTT; CDR3: CASSSDRGRQPQHF
V: TRBV19; J: TRBJ1-5; size: few; D: -; DNA: TGTGCCAGTAGCAGAACAGATAATCAGCCCCAGCATTTT; CDR3: CASSRTDNQPQHF
V: TRBV7-2; J: TRBJ1-5; size: -; D: TRBD1; DNA: TGTGCCAGCAGCTTAAGGACAGGGGATAGACAGCCCCAGCATTTT; CDR3: CASSLRTGDRQPQHF
V: TRBV28; J: TRBJ2-2; size: -; D: -; DNA: TGTGCCAGGGCCTCGAGGGAAAGGGCCGGGGAGCTGTTTTTT; CDR3: CARASRERAGELFF
V: TRBV7-2; J: TRBJ2-3; size: -; D: TRBD2; DNA: TGTGCCAGCAGCTTAGGGACTAGCTGGGTGGATACGCAGTATTTT; CDR3: CASSLGTSWVDTQYF
V: TRBV7-2; J: TRBJ1-6; size: -; D: TRBD1; DNA: TGTGCCAGCAGTCCCTCAGGGGGAAGTAATAATTCACCCCTCCACTTT; CDR3: CASSPSGGSNNSPLHF
V: TRBV7-2; J: TRBJ2-5; size: -; D: -; DNA: TGTGCCAGCAGCTTAAGAGGACAACAAGAATACTTC; CDR3: CASSLRGQQEYF
V: TRBV18; J: TRBJ2-1; size: -; D: TRBD2; DNA: TGTGCCAGCTCACCACCTGGCCTAGCGGGAGGATCCTACAATGAGCAGTTCTTC; CDR3: CASSPPGLAGGSYNEQFF
V: TRBV5-5; J: TRBJ1-1; size: few; D: -; DNA: TGTGCCAGCAAGACCCGCCATGTGGAGGGCATGAACACTGAAGCTTTCTTT; CDR3: CASKTRHVEGMNTEAFF
V: TRBV12-3/TRBV12-4; J: TRBJ1-4; size: -; D: -; DNA: TGTGCCAGCAGTTTGGGACTGGGGGAAAAACTGTTTTTT; CDR3: CASSLGLGEKLFF
V: TRBV28; J: TRBJ2-7; size: -; D: -; DNA: TGTGCCAGCAGCAACATGGGTGGGGGGACCGAAGTCGATAGGAAGTTC; CDR3: CASSNMGGGTEVDRKF
V: TRBV6-4; J: TRBJ2-3; size: -; D: -; DNA: TGTGCCAGCAGTGAAGGACATAGCACAGATACGCAGTATTTT; CDR3: CASSEGHSTDTQYF
V: TRBV11-1; J: TRBJ2-1; size: -; D: -; DNA: TGTGCCAGCAGCCTCGTAATCTCCTACAATGAGCAGTTCTTC; CDR3: CASSLVISYNEQFF
V: TRBV6-5; J: TRBJ2-7; size: -; D: -; DNA: TGTGCCAGCAGGGCGGGGCAGGGCCACGAGCAGTACTTC; CDR3: CASRAGQGHEQYF
V: TRBV6-6; J: TRBJ2-4; size: -; D: TRBD1; DNA: TGTGCCAGCAGTCCCGGGGTCGGGGACAGGGGGTACAACATTCAGTACTTC; CDR3: CASSPGVGDRGYNIQYF
V: TRBV4-3; J: TRBJ1-1; size: -; D: TRBD1; DNA: TGCGCCAGCAGCCCAGGGACAGGGGGAAAGAACACTGAAGCTTTCTTT; CDR3: CASSPGTGGKNTEAFF
V: TRBV6-5; J: TRBJ2-2; size: -; D: TRBD1; DNA: TGTGCCAGCAGTTACACGACAGGGTCCGGGGAGCTGTTTTTT; CDR3: CASSYTTGSGELFF
V: TRBV5-4; J: TRBJ2-2; size: -; D: -; DNA: TGTGCCAGCAGCTTGCCACTAACCTCTTCCACCGGGGAGCTGTTTTTT; CDR3: CASSLPLTSSTGELFF
V: TRBV11-1; J: TRBJ2-7; size: -; D: -; DNA: TGTGCCAGCAGCTCAACCCTTTTGAGTGAGCAGTACTTC; CDR3: CASSSTLLSEQYF
V: TRBV3-1/TRBV3-2; J: TRBJ1-2; size: -; D: -; DNA: TGTGCCAGCAGCCAAGATAAGGAACAGGGCTGGTATGGCTACACCTTC; CDR3: CASSQDKEQGWYGYTF
V: TRBV18; J: TRBJ2-3; size: -; D: -; DNA: TGTGCCAGCTCCCCTGACAGGAGCACAGATACGCAGTATTTT; CDR3: CASSPDRSTDTQYF
V: TRBV6-1; J: TRBJ2-3; size: -; D: TRBD2; DNA: TGTGCCAGCAGTGAAATGGGCGGGGGGGCTGGCACAGATACGCAGTATTTT; CDR3: CASSEMGGGAGTDTQYF
V: TRBV19; J: TRBJ2-5; size: -; D: -; DNA: TGTGCCAGTAGTAGCGAGGGCTTGGAGACCCAGTACTTC; CDR3: CASSSEGLETQYF
V: TRBV19; J: TRBJ2-1; size: -; D: TRBD2; DNA: TGTGCCAGTAGTACGGGGGGTAGCGGGAGTAGGGATGAGCAGTTCTTC; CDR3: CASSTGGSGSRDEQFF
V: TRBV30; J: TRBJ1-1; size: -; D: TRBD1; DNA: TGTGCCTGGAGCGGACAGGATAACACTGAAGCTTTCTTT; CDR3: CAWSGQDNTEAFF
V: TRBV28; J: TRBJ1-4; size: -; D: TRBD1; DNA: TGTGCCAGCGTAGCCGGGACAGTTAATGAAAAACTGTTTTTT; CDR3: CASVAGTVNEKLFF
V: TRBV4-3; J: TRBJ2-1; size: -; D: -; DNA: TGCGCCAGCAGCCAAGATGGGCCAGGGTTTAACAATGAGCAGTTCTTC; CDR3: CASSQDGPGFNNEQFF
V: TRBV11-2; J: TRBJ2-5; size: few; D: TRBD1; DNA: TGTGCCAGCAGTTCCGGGACAGGGGGCCGGGAGACCCAGTACTTC; CDR3: CASSSGTGGRETQYF
V: TRBV3-1/TRBV3-2; J: TRBJ2-5; size: -; D: TRBD1; DNA: TGTGCCAGCAGCCCATTTTTGACAGGGACCAACCAAGAGACCCAGTACTTC; CDR3: CASSPFLTGTNQETQYF
V: TRBV2; J: TRBJ1-1; size: -; D: -; DNA: TGTGCCAGCAATCAAGAAGGGGGATTTACTGAAGCTTTCTTT; CDR3: CASNQEGGFTEAFF
V: TRBV28; J: TRBJ2-5; size: -; D: -; DNA: TGTGCCAGCACTCCGGGACACCGGCAAGAGACCCAGTACTTC; CDR3: CASTPGHRQETQYF
V: TRBV5-1; J: TRBJ2-7; size: -; D: -; DNA: TGCGCCAGCAAAAATGCCCCGGGCGGGACTGATAACGAGCAGTACTTC; CDR3: CASKNAPGGTDNEQYF
V: TRBV25-1; J: TRBJ1-6; size: -; D: -; DNA: TGTGCCAGCAGTGGTAGCGGGACGGTTAATTCACCCCTCCACTTT; CDR3: CASSGSGTVNSPLHF
V: TRBV6-5; J: TRBJ1-2; size: once; D: TRBD1; DNA: TGTGCCAGCAATTCAGGGGGTATGGTCTACACCTTC; CDR3: CASNSGGMVYTF
V: TRBV5-1; J: TRBJ2-5; size: once; D: TRBD1; DNA: TGCGCCAGCAGCTTGGGGACAGGGCAAGAGACCCAGTACTTC; CDR3: CASSLGTGQETQYF